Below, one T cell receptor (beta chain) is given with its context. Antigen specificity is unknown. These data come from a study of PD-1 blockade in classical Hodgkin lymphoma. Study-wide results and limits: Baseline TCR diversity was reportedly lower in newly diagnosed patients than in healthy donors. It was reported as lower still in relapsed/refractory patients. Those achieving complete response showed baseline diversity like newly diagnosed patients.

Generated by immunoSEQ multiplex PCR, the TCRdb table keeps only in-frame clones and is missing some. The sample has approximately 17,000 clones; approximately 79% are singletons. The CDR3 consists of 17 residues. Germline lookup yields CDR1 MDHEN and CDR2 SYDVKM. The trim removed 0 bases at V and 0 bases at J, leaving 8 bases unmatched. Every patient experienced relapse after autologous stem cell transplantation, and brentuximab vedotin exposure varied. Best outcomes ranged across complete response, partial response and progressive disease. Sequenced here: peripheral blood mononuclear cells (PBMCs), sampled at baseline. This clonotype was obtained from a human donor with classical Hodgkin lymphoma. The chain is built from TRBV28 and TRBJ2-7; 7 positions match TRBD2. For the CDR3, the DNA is TGTGCCAGCAGTTTATGGGGGGGGACCGGGAGCTCCTACGAGCAGTACTTC. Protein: CASSLWGGTGSSYEQYF.